This T cell receptor (beta chain) was recovered during a study of OX40 agonist ivuxolimab in advanced cancers. Study-wide findings and caveats: Among some nonresponders, normalized T-cell clonal expansion was also low.

With 0 bases clipped from V and 3 bases from J, the junction kept 8 bases outside the gene matches. From germline, CDR1 is SGHDT and CDR2 YYEEEE. CDR3 length equals 16 residues. Concerning this clone itself: Its antigen is currently unknown.

Profiling relied on immunoSEQ multiplex PCR, and the TCRdb table lists in-frame clones only, not all of them. This sample yields tens of thousands of clones, of which about 95% are seen a single time; 8.5% to 10% belongs to the top ten. The sample was CD4+ or CD8+ T cells sorted from blood, taken in a trial of the OX40 agonist ivuxolimab. The chain employs TRBV5-6 and TRBJ1-1, with 7 positions matching TRBD1. This TCR derives from an adult with an advanced solid tumor such as melanoma, head and neck, liver or kidney cancer. CDR3 protein: CASSLAGGKSYTEAFF. The CDR3 DNA sequence: TGTGCCAGCAGCTTGGCAGGGGGGAAGTCGTACACTGAAGCTTTCTTT.